This TCR beta chain was identified in a study of T cells of healthy individuals. MiXCR, run by TCRdb on the 5' RACE reads, gives a single entry per CDR3 protein. There are approximately 58,000 distinct CDR3 sequences in the sample; roughly 14% occur only once, and about 16% lies in the top ten. The CDR3 length is 15 residues. Trimming removed 0 bases from V and 4 bases from J, with 13 bases in between. CDR1 is SGDLS, CDR2 YYNGEE, per germline. This clonotype was seen at least ten times. The V gene is TRBV9, the J gene TRBJ2-5; D assignment may be TRBD1 or TRBD2 (5 bases each). The clonotype originates from a human donor in good health. The CDR3 DNA sequence: TGTGCCAGCAGCGTAGGGGGGAATAGGGTAGAGACCCAGTACTTC. This translates into CASSVGGNRVETQYF.